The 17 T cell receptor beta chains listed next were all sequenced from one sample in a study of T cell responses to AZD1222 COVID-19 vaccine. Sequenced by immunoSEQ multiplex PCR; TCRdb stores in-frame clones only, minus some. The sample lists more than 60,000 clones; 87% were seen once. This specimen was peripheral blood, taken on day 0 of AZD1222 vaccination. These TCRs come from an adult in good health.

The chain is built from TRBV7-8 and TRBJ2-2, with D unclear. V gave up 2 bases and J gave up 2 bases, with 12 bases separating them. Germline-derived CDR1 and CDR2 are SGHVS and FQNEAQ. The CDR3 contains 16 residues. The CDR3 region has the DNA TGTGCCAGCAGCTTACTTCCCGTTGGAAACACCGGGGAGCTGTTTTTT. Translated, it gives CASSLLPVGNTGELFF. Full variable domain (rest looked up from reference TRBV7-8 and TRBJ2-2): GAGVSQSPRYKVAKRGQDVALRCDPISGHVSLFWYQQALGQGPEFLTYFQNEAQLDKSGLPSDRFFAERPEGSVSTLKIQRTQQEDSAVYLCASSLLPVGNTGELFFGEGSRLTVL.

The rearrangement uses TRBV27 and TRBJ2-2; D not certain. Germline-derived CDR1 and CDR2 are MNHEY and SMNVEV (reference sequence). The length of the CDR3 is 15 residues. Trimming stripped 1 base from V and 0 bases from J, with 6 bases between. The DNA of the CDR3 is TGTGCCAGCAGTTTATTTCGAACGAACACCGGGGAGCTGTTTTTT. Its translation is CASSLFRTNTGELFF.

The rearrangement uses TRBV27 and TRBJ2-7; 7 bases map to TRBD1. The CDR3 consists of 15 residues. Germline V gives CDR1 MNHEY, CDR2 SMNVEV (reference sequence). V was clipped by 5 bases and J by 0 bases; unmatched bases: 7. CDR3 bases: TGTGCCAGCAGTCCCGCCGGGACAGACTCCTACGAGCAGTACTTC. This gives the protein CASSPAGTDSYEQYF.

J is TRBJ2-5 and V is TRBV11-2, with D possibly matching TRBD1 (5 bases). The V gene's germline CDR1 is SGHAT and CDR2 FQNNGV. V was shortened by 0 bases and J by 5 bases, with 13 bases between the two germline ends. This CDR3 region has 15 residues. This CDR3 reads CASSLDPGIEETQYF. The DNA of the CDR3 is TGTGCCAGCAGCTTAGATCCAGGGATCGAGGAGACCCAGTACTTC.

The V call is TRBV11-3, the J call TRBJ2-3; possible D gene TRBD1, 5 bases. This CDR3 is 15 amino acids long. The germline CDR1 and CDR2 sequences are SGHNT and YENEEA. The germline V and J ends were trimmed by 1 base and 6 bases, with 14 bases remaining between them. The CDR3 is CASSLAAGSADTQYF. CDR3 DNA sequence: TGTGCCAGCAGCTTAGCCGCAGGGTCAGCGGATACGCAGTATTTT. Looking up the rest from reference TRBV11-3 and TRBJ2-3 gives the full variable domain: EAGVVQSPRYKIIEKKQPVAFWCNPISGHNTLYWYLQNLGQGPELLIRYENEEAVDDSQLPKDRFSAERLKGVDSTLKIQPAELGDSAVYLCASSLAAGSADTQYFGPGTRLTVL.

CDR3 DNA: TGTGCCAGCACCCTAGGACTAGCGGGAGCTGCAGATACGCAGTATTTT. This gives the protein CASTLGLAGAADTQYF. The rearrangement uses TRBV7-2 and TRBJ2-3, with TRBD2 matching over 13 bases. The germline CDR1 and CDR2 sequences are SGHTA and FQGNSA. J gave up 4 bases and V 7 bases, and 8 bases lay outside the gene matches. This CDR3 has 16 residues.

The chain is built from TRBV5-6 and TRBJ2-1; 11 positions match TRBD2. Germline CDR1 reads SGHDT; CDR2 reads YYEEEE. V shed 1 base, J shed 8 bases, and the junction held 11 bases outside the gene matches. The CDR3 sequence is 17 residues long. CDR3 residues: CASSLRRLLAGGDEQFF. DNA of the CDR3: TGTGCCAGCAGCTTGAGGCGGTTGCTAGCGGGAGGAGATGAGCAGTTCTTC.

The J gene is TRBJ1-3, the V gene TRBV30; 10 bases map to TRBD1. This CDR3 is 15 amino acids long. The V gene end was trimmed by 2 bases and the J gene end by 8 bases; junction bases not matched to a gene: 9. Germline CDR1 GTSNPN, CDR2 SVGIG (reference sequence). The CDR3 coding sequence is TGTGCCTGGAGTTACGGGACAGGGGATATGGACACCATATATTTT. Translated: CAWSYGTGDMDTIYF.

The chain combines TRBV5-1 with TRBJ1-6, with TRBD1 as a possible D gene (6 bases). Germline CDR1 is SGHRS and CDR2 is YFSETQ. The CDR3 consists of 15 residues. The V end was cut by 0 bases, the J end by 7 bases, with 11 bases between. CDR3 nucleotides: TGCGCCAGCAGCTTGGATCCGGACAGAAATTCACCCCTCCACTTT. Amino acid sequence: CASSLDPDRNSPLHF.

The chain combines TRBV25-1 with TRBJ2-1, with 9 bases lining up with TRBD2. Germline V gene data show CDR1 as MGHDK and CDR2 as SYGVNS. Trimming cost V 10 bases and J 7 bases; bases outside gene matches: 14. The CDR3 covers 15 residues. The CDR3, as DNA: TGTGCCACTAAAGGGGGGCTAGCGGGAAATAATGAGCAGTTCTTC. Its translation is CATKGGLAGNNEQFF.

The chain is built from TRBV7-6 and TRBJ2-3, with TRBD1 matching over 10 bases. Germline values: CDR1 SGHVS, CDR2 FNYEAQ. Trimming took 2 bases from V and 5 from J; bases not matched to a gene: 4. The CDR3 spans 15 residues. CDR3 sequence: CASSLRQGAGDTQYF. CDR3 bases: TGTGCCAGCAGCTTACGACAGGGGGCCGGAGATACGCAGTATTTT.

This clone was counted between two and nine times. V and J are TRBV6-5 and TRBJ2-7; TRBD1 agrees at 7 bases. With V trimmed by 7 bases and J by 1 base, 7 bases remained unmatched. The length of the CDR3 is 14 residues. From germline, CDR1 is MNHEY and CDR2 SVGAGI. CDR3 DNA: TGTGCCAGCAAGAGACAGGGAATTTCCTACGAGCAGTACTTC. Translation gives CASKRQGISYEQYF.

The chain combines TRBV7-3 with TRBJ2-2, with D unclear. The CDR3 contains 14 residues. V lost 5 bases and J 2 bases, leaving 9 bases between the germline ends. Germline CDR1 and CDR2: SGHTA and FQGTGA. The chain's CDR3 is CASSPTDNTGELFF. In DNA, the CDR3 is TGTGCCAGCAGCCCAACAGATAACACCGGGGAGCTGTTTTTT.

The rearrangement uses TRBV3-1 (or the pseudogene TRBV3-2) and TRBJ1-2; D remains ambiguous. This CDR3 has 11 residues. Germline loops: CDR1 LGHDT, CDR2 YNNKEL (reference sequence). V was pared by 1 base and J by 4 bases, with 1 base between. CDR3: CASSQGYGYTF. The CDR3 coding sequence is TGTGCCAGCAGCCAAGGCTATGGCTACACCTTC.

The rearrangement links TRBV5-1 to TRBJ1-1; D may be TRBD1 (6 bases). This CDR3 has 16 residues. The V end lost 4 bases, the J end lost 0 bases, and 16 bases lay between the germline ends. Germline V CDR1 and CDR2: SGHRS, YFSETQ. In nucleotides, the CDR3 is TGCGCCAGCAGCCCGGCGTCGGGGGGCCTGAACACTGAAGCTTTCTTT. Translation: CASSPASGGLNTEAFF.

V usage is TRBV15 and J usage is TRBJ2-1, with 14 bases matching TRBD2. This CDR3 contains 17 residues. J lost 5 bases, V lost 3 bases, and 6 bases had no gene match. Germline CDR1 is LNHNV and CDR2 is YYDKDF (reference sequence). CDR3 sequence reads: CATSRQKGLAGDNEQFF. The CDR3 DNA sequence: TGTGCCACCAGCAGGCAAAAGGGACTAGCGGGAGACAATGAGCAGTTCTTC.

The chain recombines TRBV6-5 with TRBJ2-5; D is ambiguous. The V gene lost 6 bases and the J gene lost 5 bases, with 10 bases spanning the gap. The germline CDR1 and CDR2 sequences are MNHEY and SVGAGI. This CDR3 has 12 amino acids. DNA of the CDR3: TGTGCCAGCAGAGGCCGCTGGGAGACCCAGTACTTC. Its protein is CASRGRWETQYF.